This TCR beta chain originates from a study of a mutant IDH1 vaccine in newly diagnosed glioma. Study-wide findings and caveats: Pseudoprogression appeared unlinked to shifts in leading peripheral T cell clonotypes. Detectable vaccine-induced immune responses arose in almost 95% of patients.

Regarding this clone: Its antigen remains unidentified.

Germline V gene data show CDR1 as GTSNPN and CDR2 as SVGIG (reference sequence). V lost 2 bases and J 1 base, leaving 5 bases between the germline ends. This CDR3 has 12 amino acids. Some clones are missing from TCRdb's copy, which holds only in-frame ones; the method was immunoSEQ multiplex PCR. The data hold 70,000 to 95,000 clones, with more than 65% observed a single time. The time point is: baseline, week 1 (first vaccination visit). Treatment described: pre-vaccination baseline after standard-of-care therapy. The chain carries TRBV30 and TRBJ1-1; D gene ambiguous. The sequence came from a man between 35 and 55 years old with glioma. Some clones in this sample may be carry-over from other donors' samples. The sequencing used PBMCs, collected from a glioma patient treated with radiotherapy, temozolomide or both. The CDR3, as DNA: TGTGCCTGGAGTTATGGGAACACTGAAGCTTTCTTT. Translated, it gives CAWSYGNTEAFF.